The clone carrying this T cell receptor beta chain was recorded many times. What it recognizes is unknown. This entry comes from a study of response to subunit inactivated influenza vaccine. Whole-study results and caveats: Every seasonal influenza vaccination brings in few new T cells, the authors suggested.

TCRdb re-called the RT-PCR reads through MiXCR, storing one row per CDR3 protein. This table has hundreds of thousands of distinct CDR3 sequences, about 12% appearing once. The clonotype comes from a man aged 50-60 years who received an inactivated influenza vaccine. The sample was PBMCs from blood, taken on the day of vaccination.

CDR3 nucleotide sequence: TGTGCCAGCAGCGGGGTGGCAAGCGGGGAAGGTGAGCAGTTCTTC. This encodes CASSGVASGEGEQFF. The J gene is TRBJ2-1, the V gene TRBV12-3 or TRBV12-4; TRBD2 agrees at 7 bases. J was trimmed by 9 bases and V by 6 bases; bases with no gene match: 14. This CDR3 comprises 15 residues.